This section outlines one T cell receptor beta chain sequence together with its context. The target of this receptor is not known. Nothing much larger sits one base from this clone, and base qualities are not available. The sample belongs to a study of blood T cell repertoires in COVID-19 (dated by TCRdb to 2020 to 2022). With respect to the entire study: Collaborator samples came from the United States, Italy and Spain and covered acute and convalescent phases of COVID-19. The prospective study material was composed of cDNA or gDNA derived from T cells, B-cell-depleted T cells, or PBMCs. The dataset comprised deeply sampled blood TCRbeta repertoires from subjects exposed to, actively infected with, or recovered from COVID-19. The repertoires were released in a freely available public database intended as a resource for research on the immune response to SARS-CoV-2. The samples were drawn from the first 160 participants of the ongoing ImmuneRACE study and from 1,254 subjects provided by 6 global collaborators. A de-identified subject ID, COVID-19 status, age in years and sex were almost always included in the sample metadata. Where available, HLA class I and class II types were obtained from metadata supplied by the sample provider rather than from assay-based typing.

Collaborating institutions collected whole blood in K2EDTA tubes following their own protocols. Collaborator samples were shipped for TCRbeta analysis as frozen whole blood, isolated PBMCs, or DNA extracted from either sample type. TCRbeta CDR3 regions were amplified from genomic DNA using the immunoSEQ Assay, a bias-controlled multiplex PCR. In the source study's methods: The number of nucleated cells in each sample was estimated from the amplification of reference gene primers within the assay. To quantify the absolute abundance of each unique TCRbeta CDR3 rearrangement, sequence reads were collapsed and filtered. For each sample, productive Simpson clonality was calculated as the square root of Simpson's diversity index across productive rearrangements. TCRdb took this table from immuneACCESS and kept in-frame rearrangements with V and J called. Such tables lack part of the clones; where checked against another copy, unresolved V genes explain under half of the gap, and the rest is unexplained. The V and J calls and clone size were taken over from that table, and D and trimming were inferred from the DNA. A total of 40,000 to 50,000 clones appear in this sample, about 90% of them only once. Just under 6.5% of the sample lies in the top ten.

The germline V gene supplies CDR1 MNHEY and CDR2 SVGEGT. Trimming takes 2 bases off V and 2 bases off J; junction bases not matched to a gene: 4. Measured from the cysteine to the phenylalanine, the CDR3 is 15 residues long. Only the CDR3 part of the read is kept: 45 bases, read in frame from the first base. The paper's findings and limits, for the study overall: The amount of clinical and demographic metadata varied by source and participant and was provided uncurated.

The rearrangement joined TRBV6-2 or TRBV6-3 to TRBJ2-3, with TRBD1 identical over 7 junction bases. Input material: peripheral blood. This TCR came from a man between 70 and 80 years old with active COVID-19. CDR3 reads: CASSYGTVATDTQYF. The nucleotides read TGTGCCAGCAGTTACGGGACAGTGGCCACAGATACGCAGTATTTT.